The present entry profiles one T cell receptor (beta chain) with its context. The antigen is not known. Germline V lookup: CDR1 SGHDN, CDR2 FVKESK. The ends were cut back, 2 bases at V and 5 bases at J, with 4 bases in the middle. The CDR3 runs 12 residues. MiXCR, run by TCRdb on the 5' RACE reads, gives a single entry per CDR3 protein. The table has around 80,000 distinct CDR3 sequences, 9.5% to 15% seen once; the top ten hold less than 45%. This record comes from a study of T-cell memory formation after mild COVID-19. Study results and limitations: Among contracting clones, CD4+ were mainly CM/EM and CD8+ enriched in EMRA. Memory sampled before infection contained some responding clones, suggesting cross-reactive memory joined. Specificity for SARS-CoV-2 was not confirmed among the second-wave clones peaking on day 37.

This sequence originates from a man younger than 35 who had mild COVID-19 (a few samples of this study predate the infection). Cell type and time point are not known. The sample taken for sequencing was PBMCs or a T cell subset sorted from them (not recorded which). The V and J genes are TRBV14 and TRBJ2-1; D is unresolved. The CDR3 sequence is CASSQRHNEQFF. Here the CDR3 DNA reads TGTGCCAGCAGCCAACGACACAATGAGCAGTTCTTC.